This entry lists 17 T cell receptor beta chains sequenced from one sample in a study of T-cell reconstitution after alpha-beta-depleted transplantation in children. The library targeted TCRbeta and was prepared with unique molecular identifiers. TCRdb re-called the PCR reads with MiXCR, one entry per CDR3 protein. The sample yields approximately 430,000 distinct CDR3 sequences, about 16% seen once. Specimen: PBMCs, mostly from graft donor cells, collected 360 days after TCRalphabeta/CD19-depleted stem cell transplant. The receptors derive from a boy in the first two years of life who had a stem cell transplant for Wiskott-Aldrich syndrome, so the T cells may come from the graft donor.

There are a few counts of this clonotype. The CDR3 loop is CASSKGDLTGWGYEQYF. The CDR3 DNA is TGTGCCAGCAGCAAAGGGGACCTGACAGGCTGGGGCTACGAGCAGTACTTC. The rearrangement joins TRBV21-1 to TRBJ2-7; TRBD1, the D gene given by the table, was not confirmed from the DNA. TRBV21-1 is classified as a pseudogene. The CDR3 runs 17 residues.

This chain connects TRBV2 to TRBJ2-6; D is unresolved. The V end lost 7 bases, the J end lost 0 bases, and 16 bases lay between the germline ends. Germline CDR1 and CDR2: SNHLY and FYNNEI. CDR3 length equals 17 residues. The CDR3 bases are TGTGCCAGCACCCGAGAGAGTCTTAGCTCTGGGGCCAACGTCCTGACTTTC. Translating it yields CASTRESLSSGANVLTF.

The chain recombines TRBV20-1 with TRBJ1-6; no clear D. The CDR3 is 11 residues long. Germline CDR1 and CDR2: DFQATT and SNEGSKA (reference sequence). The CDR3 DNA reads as TGCAGGAGGCCCGATAATTCACCCCTCCACTTT. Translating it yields CRRPDNSPLHF.

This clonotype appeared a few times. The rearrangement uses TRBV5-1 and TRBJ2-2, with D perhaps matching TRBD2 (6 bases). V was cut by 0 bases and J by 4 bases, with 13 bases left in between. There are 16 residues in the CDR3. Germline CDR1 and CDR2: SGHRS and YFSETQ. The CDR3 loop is CASSLGAGSGTGELFF. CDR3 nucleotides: TGCGCCAGCAGCTTGGGGGCGGGATCCGGCACCGGGGAGCTGTTTTTT.

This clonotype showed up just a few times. CDR3 nucleotides: TGTGCCAGCAGCCAAGCGAGACAGCGACCCTACGAGCAGTACTTC. Translated: CASSQARQRPYEQYF. J is TRBJ2-7 and V is TRBV3-1, with D tentatively TRBD1 (5 bases). This CDR3 has 15 amino acids. V lost 1 base, J lost 2 bases, and 12 bases lay in between. The germline CDR1 and CDR2 sequences are LGHDT and YNNKEL (reference sequence).

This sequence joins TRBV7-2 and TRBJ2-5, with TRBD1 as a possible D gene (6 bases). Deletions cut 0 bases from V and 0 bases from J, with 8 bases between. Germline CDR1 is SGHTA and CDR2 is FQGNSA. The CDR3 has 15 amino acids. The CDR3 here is CASSLAGTNQETQYF. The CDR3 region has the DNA TGTGCCAGCAGCTTAGCTGGGACAAACCAAGAGACCCAGTACTTC.

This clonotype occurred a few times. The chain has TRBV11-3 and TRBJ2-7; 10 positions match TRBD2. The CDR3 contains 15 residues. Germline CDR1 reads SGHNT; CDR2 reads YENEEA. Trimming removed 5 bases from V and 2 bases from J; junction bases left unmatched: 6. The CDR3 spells CASSVSGRSPYEQYF. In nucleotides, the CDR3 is TGTGCCAGCAGCGTTAGCGGGAGGTCCCCCTACGAGCAGTACTTC.

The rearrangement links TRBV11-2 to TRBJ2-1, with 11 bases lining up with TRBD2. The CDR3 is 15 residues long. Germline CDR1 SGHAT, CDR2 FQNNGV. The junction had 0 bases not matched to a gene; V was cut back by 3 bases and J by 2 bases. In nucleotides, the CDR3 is TGTGCCAGCAGCTTTAGCGGGGGGGCCTACAATGAGCAGTTCTTC. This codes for CASSFSGGAYNEQFF.

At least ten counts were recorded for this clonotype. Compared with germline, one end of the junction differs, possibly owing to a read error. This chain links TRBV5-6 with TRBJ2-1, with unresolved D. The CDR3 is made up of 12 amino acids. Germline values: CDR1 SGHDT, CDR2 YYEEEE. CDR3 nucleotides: TGCGCCAGCAGCTTGGTCTACAATGAGCAGTTCTTC. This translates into CASSLVYNEQFF.

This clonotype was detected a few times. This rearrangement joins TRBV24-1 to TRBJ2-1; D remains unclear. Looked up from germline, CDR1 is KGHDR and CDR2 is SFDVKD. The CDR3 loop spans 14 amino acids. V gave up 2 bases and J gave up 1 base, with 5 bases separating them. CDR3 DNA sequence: TGTGCCACCAGTGATTCTAGATCCTACAATGAGCAGTTCTTC. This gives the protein CATSDSRSYNEQFF.

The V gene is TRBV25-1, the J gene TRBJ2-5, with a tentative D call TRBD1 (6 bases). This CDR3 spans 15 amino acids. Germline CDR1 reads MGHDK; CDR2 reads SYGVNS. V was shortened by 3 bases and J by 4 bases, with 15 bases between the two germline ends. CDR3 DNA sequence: TGTGCCAGCAGTGAGGGGGCACGGGTTGGAGAGACCCAGTACTTC. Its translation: CASSEGARVGETQYF. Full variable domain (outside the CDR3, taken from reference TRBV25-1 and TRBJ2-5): EADIYQTPRYLVIGTGKKITLECSQTMGHDKMYWYQQDPGMELHLIHYSYGVNSTEKGDLSSESTVSRIRTEHFPLTLESARPSHTSQYLCASSEGARVGETQYFGPGTRLLVL.

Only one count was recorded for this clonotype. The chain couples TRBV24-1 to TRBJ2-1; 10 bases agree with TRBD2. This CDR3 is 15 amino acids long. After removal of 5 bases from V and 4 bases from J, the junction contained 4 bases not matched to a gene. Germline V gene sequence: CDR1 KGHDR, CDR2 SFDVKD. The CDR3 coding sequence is TGTGCCACCAGTGGGTGGACTAGCGGATACAATGAGCAGTTCTTC. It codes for CATSGWTSGYNEQFF.

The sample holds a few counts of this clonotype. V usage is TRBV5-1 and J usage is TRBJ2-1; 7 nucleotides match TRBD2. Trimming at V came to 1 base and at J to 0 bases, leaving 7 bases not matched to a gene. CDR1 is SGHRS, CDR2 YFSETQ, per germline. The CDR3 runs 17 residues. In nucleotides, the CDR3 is TGCGCCAGCAGCTTGTCTCCCCTAGCGGCCTCCTACAATGAGCAGTTCTTC. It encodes CASSLSPLAASYNEQFF. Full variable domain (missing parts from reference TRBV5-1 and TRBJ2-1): KAGVTQTPRYLIKTRGQQVTLSCSPISGHRSVSWYQQTPGQGLQFLFEYFSETQRNKGNFPGRFSGRQFSNSRSEMNVSTLELGDSALYLCASSLSPLAASYNEQFFGPGTRLTVL.

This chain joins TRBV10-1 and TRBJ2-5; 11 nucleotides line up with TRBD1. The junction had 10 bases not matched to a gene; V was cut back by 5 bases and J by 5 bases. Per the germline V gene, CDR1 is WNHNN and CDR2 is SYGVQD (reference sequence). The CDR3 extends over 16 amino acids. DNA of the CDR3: TGCGCCAGCAGTCTTGGACAGGGGGCAGGATGGGAGACCCAGTACTTC. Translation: CASSLGQGAGWETQYF.

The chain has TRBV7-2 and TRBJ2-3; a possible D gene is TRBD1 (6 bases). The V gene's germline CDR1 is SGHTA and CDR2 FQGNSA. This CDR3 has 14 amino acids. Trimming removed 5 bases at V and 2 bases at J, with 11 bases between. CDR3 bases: TGTGCCAGCAGCCGACAGGTACTCACAGATACGCAGTATTTT. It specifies CASSRQVLTDTQYF.

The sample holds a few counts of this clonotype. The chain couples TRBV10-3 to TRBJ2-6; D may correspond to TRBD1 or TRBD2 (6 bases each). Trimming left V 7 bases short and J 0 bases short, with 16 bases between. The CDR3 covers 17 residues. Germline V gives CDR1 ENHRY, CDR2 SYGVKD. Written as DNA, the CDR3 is TGTGCCATCACCCCCGGGGGCTTTAGCTCTGGGGCCAACGTCCTGACTTTC. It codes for CAITPGGFSSGANVLTF.

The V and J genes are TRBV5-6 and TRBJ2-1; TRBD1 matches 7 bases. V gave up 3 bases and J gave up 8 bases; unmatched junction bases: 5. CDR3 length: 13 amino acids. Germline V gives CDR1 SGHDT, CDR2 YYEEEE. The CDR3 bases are TGTGCCAGCAGCTCGACAGGGCACTATGAGCAGTTCTTC. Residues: CASSSTGHYEQFF.